These 8 T cell receptor beta chains originate from one sample sequenced in a study of blood T cell repertoires in COVID-19. TCRdb's copy holds only in-frame clones and misses some; the assay was immunoSEQ multiplex PCR. The table has 150,000 or so clones, roughly nine tenths seen once. The sequenced sample consisted of PBMCs or T cells enriched from blood (not recorded which). The receptors shown here come from a woman aged 40 to 50 who had been exposed to COVID-19.

This clone was observed a handful of times. The V gene is TRBV7-9, the J gene TRBJ1-6, with 7 bases aligning to TRBD1. Germline values: CDR1 SEHNR, CDR2 FQNEAQ (reference sequence). With 3 bases clipped from V and 2 bases from J, the junction kept 7 bases outside the gene matches. This CDR3 is built from 17 residues. CDR3 in amino acids: CASSLDRIETYNSPLHF. As DNA, the CDR3 is TGTGCCAGCAGCTTGGACAGGATTGAAACCTATAATTCACCCCTCCACTTT. The complete variable domain, with remaining parts taken from reference TRBV7-9 and TRBJ1-6, reads DTGVSQNPRHKITKRGQNVTFRCDPISEHNRLYWYRQTLGQGPEFLTYFQNEAQLEKSRLLSDRFSAERPKGSFSTLEIQRTEQGDSAMYLCASSLDRIETYNSPLHFGNGTRLTVT.

On this clone itself: Other nucleotide sequences from this sample produce the same CDR3. The chain recombines TRBV5-1 with TRBJ1-4; 9 nucleotides line up with TRBD1. J gave up 8 bases and V 4 bases, and 6 bases lay outside the gene matches. The CDR3 extends over 14 amino acids. CDR1 is SGHRS and CDR2 is YFSETQ in the germline V gene. CDR3 residues: CASSVGQGNEKLFF. CDR3 DNA sequence: TGCGCCAGCAGCGTTGGACAGGGGAACGAAAAACTGTTTTTT.

This clone was seen at least ten times. This CDR3 is also generated by other DNA sequences in the sample. The rearrangement joins TRBV7-9 to TRBJ2-7; D remains ambiguous. The V end lost 2 bases, the J end lost 0 bases, and 5 bases lay between the germline ends. There are 13 residues in the CDR3. Germline CDR1 and CDR2: SEHNR and FQNEAQ (reference sequence). The CDR3 bases are TGTGCCAGCAGCTTAATCGGCTCCTACGAGCAGTACTTC. It yields the protein CASSLIGSYEQYF. Looking up the rest from reference TRBV7-9 and TRBJ2-7 gives the full variable domain: DTGVSQNPRHKITKRGQNVTFRCDPISEHNRLYWYRQTLGQGPEFLTYFQNEAQLEKSRLLSDRFSAERPKGSFSTLEIQRTEQGDSAMYLCASSLIGSYEQYFGPGTRLTVT.

The V call is TRBV10-1, the J call TRBJ2-7; possibly TRBD1 for D (6 bases). Germline CDR1 is WNHNN and CDR2 is SYGVQD (reference sequence). The CDR3 contains 16 residues. Between the trimmed V and J ends, which lost 0 bases and 0 bases, there was a span of 12 bases. The CDR3 sequence is CASSESRQGSSYEQYF. The CDR3 DNA reads TGCGCCAGCAGTGAGTCGAGGCAGGGGAGCTCCTACGAGCAGTACTTC.

This clone was recorded once. The chain employs TRBV7-9 and TRBJ1-4, with 7 bases fitting TRBD1. CDR1 is SEHNR and CDR2 is FQNEAQ in the germline V gene (reference sequence). The junction had 3 bases not matched to a gene; V was cut back by 4 bases and J by 4 bases. The CDR3 is 14 amino acids. CDR3 protein: CASSSDRDNEKLFF. DNA for the CDR3: TGTGCCAGCAGCTCCGACAGGGATAATGAAAAACTGTTTTTT.

The chain joins TRBV7-8 to TRBJ2-3; possibly TRBD2 for D (7 bases). The CDR3 is 17 amino acids. Germline CDR1 is SGHVS and CDR2 is FQNEAQ. V was trimmed by 7 bases and J by 2 bases, leaving 22 bases between them. The CDR3 sequence is CASNEGGGGRITDTQYF. CDR3 DNA: TGTGCCAGCAACGAAGGAGGCGGGGGCAGGATCACAGATACGCAGTATTTT.

V is TRBV7-9 and J is TRBJ1-3; D is unresolved. This CDR3 region has 14 residues. Looked up from germline, CDR1 is SEHNR and CDR2 is FQNEAQ (reference sequence). Trimming stripped 2 bases from V and 4 bases from J, with 9 bases between. CDR3 sequence reads: CASSLKEAGNTIYF. The DNA of the CDR3 is TGTGCCAGCAGCTTAAAGGAGGCAGGAAACACCATATATTTT.

This chain links TRBV24-1 with TRBJ1-1; 7 bases map to TRBD1. After removal of 9 bases from V and 0 bases from J, the junction contained 9 bases not matched to a gene. CDR1 is KGHDR, CDR2 SFDVKD, per germline. The CDR3 consists of 15 residues. The CDR3 reads CATDTGVGMNTEAFF. The CDR3 nucleotides read TGTGCCACCGATACAGGGGTAGGCATGAACACTGAAGCTTTCTTT.